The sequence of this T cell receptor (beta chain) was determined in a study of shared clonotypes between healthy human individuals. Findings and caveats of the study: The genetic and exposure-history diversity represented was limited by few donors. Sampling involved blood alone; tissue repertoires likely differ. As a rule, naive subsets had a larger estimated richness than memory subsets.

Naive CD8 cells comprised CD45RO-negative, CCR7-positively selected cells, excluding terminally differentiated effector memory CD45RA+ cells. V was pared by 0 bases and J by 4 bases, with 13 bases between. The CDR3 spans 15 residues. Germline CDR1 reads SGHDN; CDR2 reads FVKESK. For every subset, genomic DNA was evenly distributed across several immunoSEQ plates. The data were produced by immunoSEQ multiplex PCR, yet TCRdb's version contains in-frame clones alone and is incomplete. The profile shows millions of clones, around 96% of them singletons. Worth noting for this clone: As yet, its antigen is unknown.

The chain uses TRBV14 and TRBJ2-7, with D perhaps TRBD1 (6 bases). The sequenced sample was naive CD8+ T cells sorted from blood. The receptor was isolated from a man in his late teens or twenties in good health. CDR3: CASSQDLGHSYEQYF. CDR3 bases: TGTGCCAGCAGCCAAGACCTGGGACACTCTTACGAGCAGTACTTC.